Sequencing of this TCR beta chain was carried out in a study of cytomegalovirus exposure and HLA in healthy donors (dated by TCRdb to about 2017). Broadly, across the study: According to an earlier analysis of a few hundred of the donors, 150 million to 200 million T cells yielded roughly 110 million unique TCR beta sequences and around 280 Gb of sequence data. Approximately 300 gigabases of sequencing data and around 88 million unique TCR sequences made up an early release that covered about 640 HLA-typed donors. Among the roughly 370 genotyped donors, about 83% belonged to the genetic ancestry cluster associated with self-reported Caucasian donors. The study aimed to test whether signatures of past pathogen exposure could be identified by cataloging public T cell receptors. The study profiled the T cell repertoires of hundreds of subjects by immunosequencing and related them to cytomegalovirus serostatus. A separate validation cohort of over 95 different subjects was used in addition to the roughly 720-subject first cohort. High-throughput TCR immunosequencing, statistical association of individual TCRs with disease status, and machine learning were combined to predict cytomegalovirus infection status. In a later analysis, previously published TCR beta repertoires from 666 donors were re-analyzed and high-resolution HLA genotyping was added so that TCR occurrence patterns could be studied. The later analysis used no new phenotypic data to find candidate immune exposures, relying instead on TCR beta sequences and their occurrence across donors. An earlier analysis of nearly 600 of the donors applied high-throughput TCR beta sequencing to assess whether each TCR beta V gene segment acted as functional or pseudogenic. Donor age, sex, ethnicity and CMV serostatus were collected together with the repertoire data. Genome-wide SNP genotypes for about 65% of the 666 donors were used in a later genetic analysis, which treated that subset as a discovery cohort. All discovery cohort repertoires had been generated using a single sequencing platform. HLA typing covered class I and class II loci at four-digit resolution. The number of typed donors differed by locus: about 620-630 for A, B, C, DRB1 and DQB1; approximately 520 for DQA1; around 610 for DPA1; and around 490 for DPB1. Because of strong linkage in the cohort, a handful of DR-DQ haplotypes were treated as single units for association and clustering. Among around 400 genotyped donors of the cohort, an average of roughly 230,000 unique TCR beta nucleotide sequences was sequenced per donor, of which about 18% were non-productive. General findings and caveats noted by the study authors: Sequencing depth was assumed to be roughly uniform across donors in the presence/absence analyses, though that assumption may not hold. A later analysis found that TCR association rates varied across HLA loci, with DRB1 alleles showing the most associated TCRs and HLA-C alleles the fewest. A total of 164 TCR beta chains were listed by the study as associated with cytomegalovirus. According to the authors, the approach could potentially be generalized to other disease states and immunological phenotypes. This cohort had only TCR beta chains sequenced, and the lack of alpha or paired-chain data limited which features could be detected. Roughly 15 rarely observed V segments, including chromosome 9 orphons, were excluded from the earlier analysis of almost 600 of the donors because counts were too low. In a later analysis, HLA-associated TCR beta chains showed more clonal expansion and lower generation probabilities than non-associated chains that were equally common. HLA typing was unavailable for some donors at each locus, so association tests used only the typed subset. In an earlier analysis of several hundred of the donors, most TCR beta V segments were observed in productive rearrangements about 90% or about 30% of the time, broadly matching IMGT annotations. For the cohort, immune exposure information was limited to CMV serostatus. A later analysis reported that several top co-occurrence clusters appeared linked to parvovirus B19, influenza, CMV and Epstein-Barr virus. Linkage disequilibrium might explain the correlated functional status among segregating V segments, but an unknown experimental factor could not be ruled out. Most TCR sequences were observed very rarely across donors, whereas some public TCRs were present in many individuals. In a later analysis, most CMV-associated TCR beta chains were found to appear HLA-restricted, with HLA associations seemingly driven largely by CMV exposure. A further reported finding was that TCR beta sequences accurately predicted the HLA-A and HLA-B alleles for most subjects in the first cohort. In a later analysis, some 18,000 TCR beta sequences were associated with specific HLA alleles at a false discovery rate of 0.05. When HLA alleles, especially DR and DQ, strongly co-occurred, attributing TCR associations to individual alleles was difficult. Compared with the roughly 600-donor mean, donors in an Asian-associated ancestry cluster had fewer N-insertions in productive TCRs, according to a later genetic analysis. In vitro tests confirmed that a few of the cytomegalovirus-associated TCR beta chains recognize cytomegalovirus antigens. The classifier was reported to diagnose cytomegalovirus status with high specificity and sensitivity in both the original and validation cohorts. A later genetic analysis associated a missense DCLRE1C variant with V-gene and J-gene trimming of TCR beta chains, and an independent cohort replicated the association. A group of highly shared sequence variants was considered likely to be a technical artifact of the sequencing pipeline.

The cohort was made up of 666 healthy bone marrow donors. At the time of sampling, every cohort member was nominally healthy, though immune exposures that went unrecorded were likely present. The donor was CMV seropositive and belonged to the group of more than 250 seropositive cohort members. Every donor gave a peripheral blood sample, and the peripheral blood mononuclear cells from that sample were used for TCR beta sequencing. The Qiagen DNeasy Blood Extraction Kit was used to extract genomic DNA from the blood cell samples. Library generation was performed with the immunoSEQ multiplex PCR assay. For the multiplex PCR, a mixture combining 60 forward primers for TCR Vbeta segments and 13 reverse primers for TCR Jbeta segments was used. Amplification of the CDR3 region of rearranged TCR beta genes was performed with a multiplex PCR assay on genomic DNA. The Illumina HiSeq System was used to sequence the amplified TCR beta libraries as 87-base-pair reads. The published analysis was carried out like this. In a later analysis, tens of millions of unique TCR beta chains were counted across the 650 to 750 repertoires, and approximately 9.9 million of these chains were shared by at least two donors. Raw reads were error-corrected and collapsed into unique sequences with a nearest-neighbor algorithm that merged closely related sequences to remove PCR and sequencing errors. V, D and J gene segments were assigned by aligning CDR3 sequences to IMGT reference sequences. For a sequence to be retained, a match of at least six nucleotides was required to both a V gene segment and a J gene segment. A rearrangement counted as productive if the CDR3 had no stop codons and remained in frame with V and J, and every other rearrangement counted as non-productive. CDR3 was defined by IMGT convention, running from the second conserved V-encoded cysteine to the conserved J-encoded phenylalanine. Sequences without an unambiguous match to a single V gene segment were excluded from the earlier analysis of several hundred of the donors. An earlier analysis of several hundred of the donors called V segments functional above 56.7% productive rearrangements and segregating when the between-donor standard deviation exceeded 5%. To diagnose cytomegalovirus status from the catalog of TCR beta chain sequences, a statistical classification framework was built. A later analysis assigned V and J genes by comparing TCR nucleotide sequences with IMGT/GENE-DB human TR gene sequences. A later analysis assigned CDR3 sequences and most-parsimonious VDJ recombination scenarios with the TCRdist pipeline. In a later analysis, each TCR beta chain was defined by its CDR3 amino acid sequence together with its V-gene family, and reads without a unique V-gene family were excluded. To address suspected cross-contamination and a sequencing artifact, a later analysis removed roughly 640 highly shared, low-generation-probability nucleotide sequences. A later analysis calculated a clonal expansion index for each public chain from normalized within-repertoire ranks of inferred template counts. A later analysis computed generation probabilities with a VDJ recombination model fitted to out-of-frame rearrangements, and checked the results against IGoR. In a later analysis, TCR-TCR, TCR-HLA and TCR-CMV co-occurrence was scored with hypergeometric tests, and a repertoire-size bias correction was applied to TCR pairs. A later analysis estimated false discovery rates by permuting HLA or CMV assignments 20 times. In a later analysis, co-occurring TCRs were grouped with DBSCAN, and TCRdist sequence similarity was added when clustering was performed within HLA-allele-positive subsets. Co-occurrence clustering excluded repertoires with fewer than 30,000 or more than 120,000 public chains, plus five with anomalous nucleotide sharing. This immuneACCESS table, as held by TCRdb, lists in-frame sequences with V and J called but not all clones. Of the missing ones, under half trace to an unresolved V gene in checked studies; the others have no known cause. V, J and clone size reflect that table, while D and trimming were determined from the DNA. The sample profile shows over 100,000 clones; 10% of them were found once. About 5% of the sample is held by the ten biggest clonotypes.

This clone was seen a few times. Its antigen is unknown. Qualities for individual bases were not recorded, and no much larger clone is one base off. Sequenced: PBMCs. The sequence derives from a man aged 40-55 years in good health and CMV-seropositive.

The sequenced DNA: TGTGCCAGCAGTGCCAGCGCGTCCTACGAGCAGTACTTC. Its product reads: CASSASASYEQYF. The chain employs TRBV6-1 and TRBJ2-7; the D gene is not confidently resolved. CDR1 and CDR2, looked up from the germline V gene, are MNHNS and SASEGT. The CDR3 sequence holds 13 residues, the cysteine and phenylalanine included. The read is trimmed to its CDR3 DNA, 39 bases read in frame from base 1. A distance of 8 bases separates the germline ends of V and J, which lose 4 bases and 1 base respectively.